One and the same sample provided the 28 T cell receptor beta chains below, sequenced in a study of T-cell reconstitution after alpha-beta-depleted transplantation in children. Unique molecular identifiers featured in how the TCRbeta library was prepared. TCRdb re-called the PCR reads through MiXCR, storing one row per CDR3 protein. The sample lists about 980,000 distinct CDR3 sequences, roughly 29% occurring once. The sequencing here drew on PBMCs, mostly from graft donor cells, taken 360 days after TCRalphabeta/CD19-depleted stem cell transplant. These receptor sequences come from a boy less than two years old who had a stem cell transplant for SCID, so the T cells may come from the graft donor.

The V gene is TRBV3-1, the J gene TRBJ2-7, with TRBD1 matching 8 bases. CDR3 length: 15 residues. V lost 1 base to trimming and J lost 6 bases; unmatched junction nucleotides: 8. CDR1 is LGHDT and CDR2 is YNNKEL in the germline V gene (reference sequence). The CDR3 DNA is TGTGCCAGCAGCCAAGGGTCGGCAGGGGGCGGCGAGCAGTACTTC. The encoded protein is CASSQGSAGGGEQYF.

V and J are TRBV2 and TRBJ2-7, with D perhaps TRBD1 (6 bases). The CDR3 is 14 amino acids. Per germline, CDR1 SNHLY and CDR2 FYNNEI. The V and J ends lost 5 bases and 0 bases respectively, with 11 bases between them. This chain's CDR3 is CASSIRQASYEQYF. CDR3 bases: TGTGCCAGCAGTATTCGACAGGCCTCCTACGAGCAGTACTTC.

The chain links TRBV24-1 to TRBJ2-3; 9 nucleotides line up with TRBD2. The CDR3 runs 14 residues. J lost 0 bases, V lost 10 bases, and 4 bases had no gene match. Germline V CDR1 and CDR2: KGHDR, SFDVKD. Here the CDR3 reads CATSGGPSTDTQYF. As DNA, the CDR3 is TGTGCCACTAGCGGGGGCCCCAGCACAGATACGCAGTATTTT.

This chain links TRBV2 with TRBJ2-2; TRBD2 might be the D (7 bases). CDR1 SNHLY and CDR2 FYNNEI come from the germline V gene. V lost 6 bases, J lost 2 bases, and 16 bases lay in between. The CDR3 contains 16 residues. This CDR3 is CASSPDGGRNTGELFF. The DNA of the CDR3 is TGTGCCAGCAGCCCGGACGGGGGGCGAAACACCGGGGAGCTGTTTTTT.

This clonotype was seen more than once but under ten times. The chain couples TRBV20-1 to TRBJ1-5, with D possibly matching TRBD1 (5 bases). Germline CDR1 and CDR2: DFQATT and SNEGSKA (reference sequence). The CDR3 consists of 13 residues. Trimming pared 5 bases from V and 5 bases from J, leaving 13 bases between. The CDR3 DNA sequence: TGCAGTGCTGAGGGGACCGCATATCAGCCCCAGCATTTT. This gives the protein CSAEGTAYQPQHF.

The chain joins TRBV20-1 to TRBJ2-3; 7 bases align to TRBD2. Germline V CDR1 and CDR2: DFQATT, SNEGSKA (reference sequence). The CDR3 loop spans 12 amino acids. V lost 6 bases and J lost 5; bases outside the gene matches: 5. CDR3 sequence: CSAGGVKDTQYF. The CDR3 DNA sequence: TGCAGTGCGGGGGGGGTGAAAGATACGCAGTATTTT.

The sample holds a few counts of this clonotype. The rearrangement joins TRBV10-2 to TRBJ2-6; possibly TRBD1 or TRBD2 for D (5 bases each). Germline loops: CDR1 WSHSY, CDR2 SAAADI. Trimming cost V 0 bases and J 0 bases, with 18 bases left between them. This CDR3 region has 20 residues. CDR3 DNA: TGCGCCAGCAGTGAGTCGACCTGGGACCTGCCTAGCTCTGGGGCCAACGTCCTGACTTTC. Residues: CASSESTWDLPSSGANVLTF.

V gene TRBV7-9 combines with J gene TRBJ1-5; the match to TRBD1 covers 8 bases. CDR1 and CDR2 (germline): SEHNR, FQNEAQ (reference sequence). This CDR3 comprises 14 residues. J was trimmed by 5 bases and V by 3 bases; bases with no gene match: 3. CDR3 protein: CASSFAGQDQPQHF. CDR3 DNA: TGTGCCAGCAGCTTTGCGGGACAGGATCAGCCCCAGCATTTT.

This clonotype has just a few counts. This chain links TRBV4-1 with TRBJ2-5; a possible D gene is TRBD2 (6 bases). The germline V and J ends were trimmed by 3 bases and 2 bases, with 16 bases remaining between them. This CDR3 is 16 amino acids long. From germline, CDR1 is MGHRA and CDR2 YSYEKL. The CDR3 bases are TGCGCCAGCAGCCAGGGGAGGAGGGTTTGGCAAGAGACCCAGTACTTC. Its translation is CASSQGRRVWQETQYF.

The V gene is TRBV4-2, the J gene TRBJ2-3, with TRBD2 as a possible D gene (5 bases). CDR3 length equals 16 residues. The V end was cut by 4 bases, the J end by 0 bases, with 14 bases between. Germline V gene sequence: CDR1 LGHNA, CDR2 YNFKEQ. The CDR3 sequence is CASSRPLGGSTDTQYF. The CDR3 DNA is TGTGCCAGCAGCCGCCCCCTAGGCGGGAGCACAGATACGCAGTATTTT.

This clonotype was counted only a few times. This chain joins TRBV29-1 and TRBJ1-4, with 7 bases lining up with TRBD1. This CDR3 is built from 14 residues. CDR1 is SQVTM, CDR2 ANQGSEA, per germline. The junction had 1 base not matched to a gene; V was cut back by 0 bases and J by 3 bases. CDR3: CSVEEGGPNEKLFF. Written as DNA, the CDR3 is TGCAGCGTTGAAGAAGGGGGCCCTAATGAAAAACTGTTTTTT. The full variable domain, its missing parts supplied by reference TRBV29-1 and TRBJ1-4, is SAVISQKPSRDICQRGTSLTIQCQVDSQVTMMFWYRQQPGQSLTLIATANQGSEATYESGFVIDKFPISRPNLTFSTLTVSNMSPEDSSIYLCSVEEGGPNEKLFFGSGTQLSVL.

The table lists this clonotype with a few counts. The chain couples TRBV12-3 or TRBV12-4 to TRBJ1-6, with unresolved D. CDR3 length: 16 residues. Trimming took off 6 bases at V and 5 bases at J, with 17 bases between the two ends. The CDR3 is CASSLPFGRDNSPLHF. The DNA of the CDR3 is TGTGCCAGCAGCCTCCCCTTCGGGCGCGATAATTCACCCCTCCACTTT.

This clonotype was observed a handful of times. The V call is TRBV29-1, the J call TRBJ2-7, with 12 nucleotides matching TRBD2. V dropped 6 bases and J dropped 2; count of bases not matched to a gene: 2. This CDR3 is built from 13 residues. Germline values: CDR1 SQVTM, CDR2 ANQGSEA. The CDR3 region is CSVTSGGTYEQYF. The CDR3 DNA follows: TGCAGCGTGACTAGCGGGGGTACCTACGAGCAGTACTTC.

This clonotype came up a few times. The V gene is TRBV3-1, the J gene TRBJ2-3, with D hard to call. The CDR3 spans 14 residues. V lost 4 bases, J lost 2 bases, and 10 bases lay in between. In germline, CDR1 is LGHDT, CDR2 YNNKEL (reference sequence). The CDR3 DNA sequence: TGTGCCAGCAGCCTTCTCACGACCACAGATACGCAGTATTTT. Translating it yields CASSLLTTTDTQYF.

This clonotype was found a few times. The CDR3 here is CASSQTKTGGSDYGYTF. CDR3 nucleotides: TGTGCCAGCAGCCAGACTAAAACAGGGGGTAGCGACTATGGCTACACCTTC. The chain is built from TRBV7-9 and TRBJ1-2, with 8 nucleotides matching TRBD1. With V trimmed by 5 bases and J by 3 bases, 14 bases remained unmatched. The CDR3 extends over 17 amino acids. Germline V gives CDR1 SEHNR, CDR2 FQNEAQ (reference sequence).

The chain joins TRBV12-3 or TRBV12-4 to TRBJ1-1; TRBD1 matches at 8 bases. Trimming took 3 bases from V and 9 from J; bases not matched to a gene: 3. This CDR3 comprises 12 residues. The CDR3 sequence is CASSLDRVQAFF. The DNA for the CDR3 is TGTGCCAGCAGTTTGGACAGGGTTCAAGCTTTCTTT.

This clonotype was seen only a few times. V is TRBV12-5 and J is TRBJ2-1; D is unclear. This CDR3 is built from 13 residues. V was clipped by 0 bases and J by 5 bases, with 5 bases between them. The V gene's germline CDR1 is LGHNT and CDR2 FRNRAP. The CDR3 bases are TGTGCTAGTGGTTTGGTACTGAACAATGAGCAGTTCTTC. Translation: CASGLVLNNEQFF.

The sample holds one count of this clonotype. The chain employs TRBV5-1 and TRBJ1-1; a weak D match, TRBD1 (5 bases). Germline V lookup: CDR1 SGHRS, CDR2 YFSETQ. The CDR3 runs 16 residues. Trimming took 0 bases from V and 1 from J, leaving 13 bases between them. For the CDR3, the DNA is TGCGCCAGCAGCTTGGGAAGACAGCTCTCGAACACTGAAGCTTTCTTT. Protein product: CASSLGRQLSNTEAFF.

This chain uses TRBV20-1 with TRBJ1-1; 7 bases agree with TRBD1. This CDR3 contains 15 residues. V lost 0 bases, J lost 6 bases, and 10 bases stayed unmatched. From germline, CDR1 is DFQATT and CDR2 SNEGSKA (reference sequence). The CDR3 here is CSAREGQKGVPEAFF. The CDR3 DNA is TGCAGTGCTAGAGAGGGACAGAAAGGGGTCCCTGAAGCTTTCTTT.

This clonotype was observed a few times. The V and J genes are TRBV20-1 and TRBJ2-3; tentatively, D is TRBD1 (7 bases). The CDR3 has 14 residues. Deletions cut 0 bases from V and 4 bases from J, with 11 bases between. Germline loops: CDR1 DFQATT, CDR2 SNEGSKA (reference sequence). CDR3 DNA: TGCAGTGCTAGAGATCAGGGGGGCCCAGATACGCAGTATTTT. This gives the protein CSARDQGGPDTQYF.

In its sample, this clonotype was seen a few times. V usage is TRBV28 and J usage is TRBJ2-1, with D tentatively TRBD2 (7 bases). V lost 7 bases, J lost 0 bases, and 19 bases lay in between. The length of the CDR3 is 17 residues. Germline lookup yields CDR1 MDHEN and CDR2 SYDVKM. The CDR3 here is CASIRGGGPSSYNEQFF. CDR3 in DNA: TGTGCCAGCATCCGAGGGGGGGGGCCCAGCTCCTACAATGAGCAGTTCTTC.

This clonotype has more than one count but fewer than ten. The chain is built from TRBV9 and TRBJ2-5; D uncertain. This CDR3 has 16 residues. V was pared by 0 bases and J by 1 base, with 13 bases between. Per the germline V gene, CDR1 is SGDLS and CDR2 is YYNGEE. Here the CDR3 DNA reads TGTGCCAGCAGCGTAGGAATAGGGCTCTCCCAAGAGACCCAGTACTTC. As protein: CASSVGIGLSQETQYF.

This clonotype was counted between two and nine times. The CDR3: CASSPYRGLNQPQHF. The CDR3 region has the DNA TGTGCCAGCAGTCCCTACCGGGGCCTCAATCAGCCCCAGCATTTT. The gene calls are TRBV28 and TRBJ1-5; TRBD1 is a possible D gene (5 bases). Germline CDR1 MDHEN, CDR2 SYDVKM. V lost 5 bases and J 3 bases, leaving 14 bases between the germline ends. This CDR3 region has 15 residues.

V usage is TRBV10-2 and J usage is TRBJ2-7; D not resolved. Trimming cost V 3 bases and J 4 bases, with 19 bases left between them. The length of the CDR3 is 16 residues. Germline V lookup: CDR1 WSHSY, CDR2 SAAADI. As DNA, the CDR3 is TGCGCCAGCAGTGATTGGGCCCGAGAGGTTTTGTACGAGCAGTACTTC. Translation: CASSDWAREVLYEQYF.

As DNA, the CDR3 is TGTGCCAGCAGCCTTCGGACAGAACTTGAAGCTTTCTTT. It codes for CASSLRTELEAFF. The chain links TRBV7-8 to TRBJ1-1, with TRBD1 as a possible D gene (6 bases). This CDR3 region has 13 residues. Germline V CDR1 and CDR2: SGHVS, FQNEAQ. Trimming pared 5 bases from V and 7 bases from J, leaving 14 bases between.

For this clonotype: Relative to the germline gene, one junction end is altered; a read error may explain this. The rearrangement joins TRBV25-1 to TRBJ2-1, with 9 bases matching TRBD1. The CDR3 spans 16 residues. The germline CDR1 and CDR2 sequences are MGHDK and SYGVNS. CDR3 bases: TGTGCCAGCAGTGACCCGGGACAGGGCCTCTACAATGAGCTGTTCTTC. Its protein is CASSDPGQGLYNELFF.

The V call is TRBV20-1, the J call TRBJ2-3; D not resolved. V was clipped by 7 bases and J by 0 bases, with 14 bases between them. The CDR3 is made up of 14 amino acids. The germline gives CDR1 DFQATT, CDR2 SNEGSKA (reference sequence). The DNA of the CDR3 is TGCAGTGGTCTTTGGGATGCTAGCACAGATACGCAGTATTTT. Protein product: CSGLWDASTDTQYF.

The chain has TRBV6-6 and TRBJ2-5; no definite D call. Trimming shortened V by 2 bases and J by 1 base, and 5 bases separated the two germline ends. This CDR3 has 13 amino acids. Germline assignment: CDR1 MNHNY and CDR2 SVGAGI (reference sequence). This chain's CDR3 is CASSYQIQETQYF. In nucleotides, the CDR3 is TGTGCCAGCAGTTACCAGATCCAAGAGACCCAGTACTTC.